This entry lists 13 T cell receptor beta chains sequenced from one sample in a study of a mutant IDH1 vaccine in newly diagnosed glioma. Their antigen targets remain unknown. Time point meaning: week 35, safety follow-up. The investigators gave 300 ug of mutant IDH1 20-mer peptide in each vaccine dose, together with topical imiquimod. Profiled with immunoSEQ multiplex PCR; TCRdb holds only in-frame clones, not every one. The sample holds around 30,000 clones; roughly 77% are singletons and the top ten take roughly 3.1%. Sequenced here: PBMCs, sampled from a glioma patient whose treatment included an IDH1 peptide vaccine. These receptors all stem from a man aged 35 to 55 with glioma. Some clones in this sample may be carry-over from other donors' samples.

The V call is TRBV7-2, the J call TRBJ2-7, with D maybe TRBD2 (6 bases). CDR3 length: 16 residues. Germline CDR1 reads SGHTA; CDR2 reads FQGNSA. V lost 1 base and J lost 0, with 13 bases in between. This chain's CDR3 is CASSLDPGLTSYEQYF. As DNA, the CDR3 is TGTGCCAGCAGCTTAGACCCGGGACTGACCTCCTACGAGCAGTACTTC.

V and J are TRBV13 and TRBJ1-3; TRBD1 is a possible D gene (6 bases). From germline, CDR1 is PRHDT and CDR2 FYEKMQ (reference sequence). V lost 5 bases and J 4 bases, leaving 21 bases between the germline ends. There are 17 residues in the CDR3. The CDR3 DNA is TGTGCCAGCAGCATCCACCCCGGACAGCCGAAGGGAAACACCATATATTTT. The encoded protein is CASSIHPGQPKGNTIYF.

The chain uses TRBV4-2 and TRBJ2-1; 9 nucleotides agree with TRBD1. The junction had 14 bases not matched to a gene; V was cut back by 2 bases and J by 6 bases. The germline V gene encodes CDR1 LGHNA and CDR2 YNFKEQ. This CDR3 is built from 18 residues. CDR3 residues: CASSQLFPTGGEGNEQFF. In DNA form, the CDR3 reads TGTGCCAGCAGCCAACTCTTCCCTACAGGGGGCGAAGGCAATGAGCAGTTCTTC.

The genes are TRBV5-1 and TRBJ2-5; 10 bases are a match to TRBD2. CDR1 and CDR2 (germline): SGHRS, YFSETQ. V lost 4 bases, J lost 4 bases, and 10 bases stayed unmatched. The CDR3 is 16 amino acids. For the CDR3, the DNA is TGCGCCAGCAGCACCACACTAGCGGGGAGGCGAGAGACCCAGTACTTC. Amino acids: CASSTTLAGRRETQYF.

CDR3 DNA sequence: TGTGCCAGCAGTTACTCGACAGGAGGGGGCTACACCTTC. Its translation: CASSYSTGGGYTF. The rearrangement uses TRBV6-5 and TRBJ1-2, with D perhaps matching TRBD1 (6 bases). The CDR3 contains 13 residues. V was clipped by 0 bases and J by 8 bases, with 10 bases between them. Germline V lookup: CDR1 MNHEY, CDR2 SVGAGI.

The rearrangement joins TRBV5-1 to TRBJ2-3; D may be TRBD1 (6 bases). V was shortened by 0 bases and J by 3 bases, with 8 bases between the two germline ends. The CDR3 extends over 14 amino acids. Germline V CDR1 and CDR2: SGHRS, YFSETQ. CDR3 DNA: TGCGCCAGCAGCTTGGCTCAGGGGACAGATACGCAGTATTTT. Amino acid sequence: CASSLAQGTDTQYF. Full variable domain (missing parts from reference TRBV5-1 and TRBJ2-3): KAGVTQTPRYLIKTRGQQVTLSCSPISGHRSVSWYQQTPGQGLQFLFEYFSETQRNKGNFPGRFSGRQFSNSRSEMNVSTLELGDSALYLCASSLAQGTDTQYFGPGTRLTVL.

This chain connects TRBV30 to TRBJ1-1; no clear D. CDR1 and CDR2 (germline): GTSNPN, SVGIG (reference sequence). The CDR3 consists of 13 residues. V was trimmed by 5 bases and J by 0 bases, leaving 10 bases between them. CDR3 nucleotide sequence: TGTGCCTGGTCGAAGGAATTGAACACTGAAGCTTTCTTT. It specifies CAWSKELNTEAFF.

V gene TRBV5-4 combines with J gene TRBJ1-4; TRBD1 matches at 8 bases. The CDR3 consists of 15 residues. Germline V gene data show CDR1 as SGHNT and CDR2 as YYREEE (reference sequence). V was pared by 0 bases and J by 7 bases, with 5 bases of the junction left unmatched. CDR3 amino acids: CASSLARGRSEKLFF. Here the CDR3 DNA reads TGTGCCAGCAGCTTGGCCAGGGGGCGGAGTGAAAAACTGTTTTTT.

This chain joins TRBV5-6 and TRBJ2-2, with no clear D. The CDR3 loop spans 16 amino acids. The germline CDR1 and CDR2 sequences are SGHDT and YYEEEE. Between the trimmed V and J ends, which lost 1 base and 1 base, there was a span of 11 bases. This CDR3 is CASSLFEGQNTGELFF. Written as DNA, the CDR3 is TGTGCCAGCAGCTTGTTTGAAGGTCAGAACACCGGGGAGCTGTTTTTT.

This rearrangement joins TRBV6-6 to TRBJ2-1; D is undetermined. V lost 6 bases and J 5 bases, leaving 17 bases between the germline ends. Germline V gene sequence: CDR1 MNHNY, CDR2 SVGAGI (reference sequence). This CDR3 is built from 15 residues. The CDR3 DNA is TGTGCCAGCAGGGTCCTTCCGGGCCGGGACAATGAGCAGTTCTTC. This gives the protein CASRVLPGRDNEQFF.

The genes are TRBV7-8 and TRBJ2-5, with D unresolved. This CDR3 contains 11 residues. Trimming cost V 5 bases and J 4 bases, with 5 bases left between them. Germline V gene lookup returns CDR1 SGHVS and CDR2 FQNEAQ. CDR3 sequence reads: CASSPLETQYF. DNA for the CDR3: TGTGCCAGCAGCCCTTTAGAGACCCAGTACTTC.

This clone was found once. This chain links TRBV5-1 with TRBJ1-1; D is ambiguous. The CDR3 totals 14 residues. CDR1 and CDR2 (germline): SGHRS, YFSETQ. The germline V and J ends were trimmed by 0 bases and 3 bases, with 9 bases remaining between them. The CDR3 spells CASSLDVRDTEAFF. The CDR3, as DNA: TGCGCCAGCAGCTTGGATGTCCGGGACACTGAAGCTTTCTTT.

The chain recombines TRBV19 with TRBJ1-5; TRBD1 matches 11 bases. Germline assignment: CDR1 LNHDA and CDR2 SQIVND (reference sequence). With 4 bases clipped from V and 7 bases from J, the junction kept 6 bases outside the gene matches. The CDR3 is 15 amino acids. CDR3 DNA sequence: TGTGCCAGTAGTACCGGGACAGGGGGGAAGCAGCCCCAGCATTTT. Its translation is CASSTGTGGKQPQHF. The whole variable domain, remainder taken from reference TRBV19 and TRBJ1-5, is DGGITQSPKYLFRKEGQNVTLSCEQNLNHDAMYWYRQDPGQGLRLIYYSQIVNDFQKGDIAEGYSVSREKKESFPLTVTSAQKNPTAFYLCASSTGTGGKQPQHFGDGTRLSIL.